This T cell receptor (beta chain) was sequenced during a study of CD8 T cells in Susac syndrome. Sequencing of TCR beta was performed on blood CD8+ and CD4+ T cells. FACS enriched CD8+ TEMRA cells, while bulk CD8+ and CD4+ were negatively isolated. Roughly 0.45 to 1 ug RNA was reverse transcribed with random hexamers. By means of immunoSEQ multiplex PCR, TCR beta CDR3 spanning 54 Vbeta and 13 Jbeta underwent amplification. TCRdb independently ran MiXCR on the immunoSEQ multiplex PCR reads; one entry per CDR3 protein. The data hold about 140,000 distinct CDR3 sequences, with around 94% observed a single time. This TCR was sampled from a human donor in good health. Sequenced sample: CD8+ T cells from PBMCs.

CDR3 in DNA: TGTGCCAGCAGTCATAGCGAGGGAGGAGGGAAGTACTTC. Amino acid sequence: CASSHSEGGGKYF. The chain is built from TRBV27 and TRBJ2-4, with D possibly being TRBD2 (6 bases). Between the trimmed V and J ends, which lost 5 bases and 14 bases, there was a span of 19 bases. CDR1 and CDR2 (germline): MNHEY, SMNVEV (reference sequence). The CDR3 is 13 residues long.